This TCR beta chain was documented in a study of blood T cell repertoires in COVID-19. Study overall: Samples came from the United States, Italy and Spain, spanning acute and convalescent COVID-19. Nucleic acid was either cDNA or gDNA, and it came from T cells, B-cell-depleted T cells, or PBMCs.

The CDR3 runs 16 residues. Germline V gene data show CDR1 as MGHRA and CDR2 as YSYEKL. V gave up 4 bases and J gave up 0 bases; unmatched junction bases: 5. How the authors handled the data: Amplified reference gene primers provided the basis for estimating nucleated cell counts. TCRdb keeps only in-frame clones here, not all; method: immunoSEQ multiplex PCR. The DNA was the basis for D and trimming; V, J and clone size are from that table. The sample yields tens of thousands of clones, roughly 90% seen once. Only a few counts were recorded for this clone. Sequencing was carried out using peripheral blood. This clonotype originated in a man aged 50-60 years with acute or convalescent COVID-19. The J gene is TRBJ1-4, the V gene TRBV4-1; TRBD1 agrees at 7 bases. CDR3 protein: CASSPRQGSTNEKLFF. DNA for the CDR3: TGCGCCAGCAGCCCACGACAGGGTTCAACTAATGAAAAACTGTTTTTT.